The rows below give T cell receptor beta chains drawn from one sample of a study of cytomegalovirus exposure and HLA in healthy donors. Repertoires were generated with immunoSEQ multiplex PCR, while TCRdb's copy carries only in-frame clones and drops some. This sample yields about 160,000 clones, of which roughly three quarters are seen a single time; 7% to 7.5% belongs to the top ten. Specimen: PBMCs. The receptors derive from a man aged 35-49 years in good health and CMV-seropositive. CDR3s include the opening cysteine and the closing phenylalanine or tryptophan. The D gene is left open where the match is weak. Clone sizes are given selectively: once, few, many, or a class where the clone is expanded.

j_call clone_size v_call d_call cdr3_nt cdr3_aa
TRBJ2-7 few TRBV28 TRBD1 TGTGCCAGCAGTTTGCCCGGACAGGGCTCCTACGAGCAGTACTTC CASSLPGQGSYEQYF
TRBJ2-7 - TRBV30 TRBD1 TGTGCCTGGAGTGTACCCGGGGACAGGGTTTTCAACGAGCAGTACTTC CAWSVPGDRVFNEQYF
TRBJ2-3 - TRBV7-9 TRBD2 TGTGCCAGCAGCCATAGGAGGGAACTAGCGGGGGGCACAGATACGCAGTATTTT CASSHRRELAGGTDTQYF
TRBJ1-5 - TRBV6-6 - TGTGCCAGCGCCTCAAAGGGGTTTAATCAGCCCCAGCATTTT CASASKGFNQPQHF
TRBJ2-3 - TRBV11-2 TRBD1 TGTGCCAGCAGCTTAACCGGGACAGGGACCTATACGCAGTATTTT CASSLTGTGTYTQYF
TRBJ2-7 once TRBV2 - TGTGCCAGCAAAAGAAACCCGACCTACTACGAGCAGTACTTC CASKRNPTYYEQYF
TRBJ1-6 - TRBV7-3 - TGTGCCAGCAGCTTATACGGTGACTATAATTCACCCCTCCGCTTT CASSLYGDYNSPLRF
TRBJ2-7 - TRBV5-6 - TGTGCCAGCAGCTTTTACCAGGATACCTACGAGCAGTACTTC CASSFYQDTYEQYF
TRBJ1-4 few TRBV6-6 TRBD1 TGTGCCAGCAGTCAGGACAGGGTGGAAGAAAAACTGTTTTTT CASSQDRVEEKLFF
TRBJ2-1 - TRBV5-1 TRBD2 TGCGCCAGCAGCGGGAGGGACGCACCTGTCGGGGGCAATGAGCAGTTCTTC CASSGRDAPVGGNEQFF
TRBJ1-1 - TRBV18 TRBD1 TGTGCCAGCTCAAGACAGGGGGTATGGAACACTGAAGCTTTCTTT CASSRQGVWNTEAFF
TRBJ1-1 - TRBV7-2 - TGTGCCAGCAGTTTAAAGCATACTGAAGCTTTCTTT CASSLKHTEAFF
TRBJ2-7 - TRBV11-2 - TGTGCCAGCAGCCCCCATCGACTCCCCGAGCAGTACTTC CASSPHRLPEQYF
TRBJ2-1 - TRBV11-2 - TGTGCCAGCAGCTGGAGCTCCTACAATGAGCAGTTCTTC CASSWSSYNEQFF
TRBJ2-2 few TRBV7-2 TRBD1 TGTGCCAGCAGCCTACAGGGGGCGGCCGGGGAGCTGTTTTTT CASSLQGAAGELFF
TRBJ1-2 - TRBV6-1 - TGTGCCAGCAGTGAATATTGGCAGGGAATCTATGGCTACACCTTC CASSEYWQGIYGYTF
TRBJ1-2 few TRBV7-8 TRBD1 TGTGCCAGCAGCTTAGGACCACAAACAGGGGAGGGCTACACCTTC CASSLGPQTGEGYTF
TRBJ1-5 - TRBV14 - TGTGCCAGCAGCCAAGATATCAATCAGCCCCAGCATTTT CASSQDINQPQHF
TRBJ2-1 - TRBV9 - TGTGCCAGCAGCCCAATTTCTATGAGCAATGAGCAGTTCTTC CASSPISMSNEQFF
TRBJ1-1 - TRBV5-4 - TGTGCCAGCAGCCGGTCGAGGAACACTGAAGCTTTCTTT CASSRSRNTEAFF
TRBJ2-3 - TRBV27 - TGTGCCAGCAGCCCGGGGGACCGGGATACGCAGTATTTT CASSPGDRDTQYF
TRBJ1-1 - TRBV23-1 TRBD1 TGCGCCAACAGGGGTCGGGGAACTGAAGCTTTCTTT CANRGRGTEAFF
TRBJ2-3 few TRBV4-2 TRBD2 TGTGCCAGCAGCCAAGATCGGGCTAGCGGGGCGGATACGCAGTATTTT CASSQDRASGADTQYF
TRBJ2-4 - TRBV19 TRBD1 TGTGCCAGTAGTATCCCGGCAGGGGGACGCAAAAACATTCAGTACTTC CASSIPAGGRKNIQYF
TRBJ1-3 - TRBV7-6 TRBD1 TGTGCCAGCAGCCCAGGGGGCCGAAACACCATATATTTT CASSPGGRNTIYF
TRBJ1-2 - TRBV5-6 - TGTGCCAGCAGCTTATCTGGACCGGGGTCCTACACCTTC CASSLSGPGSYTF
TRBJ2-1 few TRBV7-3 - TGTGCCAGCAGGTTCGGAGGGTCAAATGAGCAGTTCTTC CASRFGGSNEQFF
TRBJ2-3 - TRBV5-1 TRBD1 TGCGCCAGCAGCTTCTCAGGGGGCCCAGGGACAGATACGCAGTATTTT CASSFSGGPGTDTQYF
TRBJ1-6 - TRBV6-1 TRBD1 TGTGCCCACGGGGAGACAGGGGAGCGCTCACCCCTCCACTTT CAHGETGERSPLHF
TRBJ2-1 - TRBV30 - TGTGCCTGGAGTAAAGATAGCTCCTACAATGAGCAGTTCTTC CAWSKDSSYNEQFF
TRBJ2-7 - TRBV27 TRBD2 TGTGCCAGCAGTGATACCGGGGGGTACGAGCAGTACTTC CASSDTGGYEQYF
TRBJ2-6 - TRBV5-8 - TGTGCCAGCAGCTTGGGACGGGGAAAACTCGACGTCCTGACTTTC CASSLGRGKLDVLTF
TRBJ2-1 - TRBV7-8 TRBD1 TGTGCCAGCAGCTTATCGCGGACAGGGTCGTTTGAGCAGTTCTTC CASSLSRTGSFEQFF
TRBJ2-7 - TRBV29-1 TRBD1 TGCAGCGTTGAGGGGGACAGGGGTTCTAGGGAGCAGTACTTC CSVEGDRGSREQYF
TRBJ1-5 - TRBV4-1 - TGCGCCAGCAGCCAATTAGGACTCGAACGCAATCAGCCCCAGCATTTT CASSQLGLERNQPQHF
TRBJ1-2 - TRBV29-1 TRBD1 TGCAGCGTTGAATCGGGCAGGGGGTCTAACTATGGCTACACCTTC CSVESGRGSNYGYTF
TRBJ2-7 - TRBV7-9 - TGTGCCAGCAGATCCGGTCCCTACGAGCAGTACTTC CASRSGPYEQYF
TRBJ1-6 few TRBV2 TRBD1 TGTGCCAGCAGTGAAAGGGGACAGACCTGGGATTCACCCCTCCACTTT CASSERGQTWDSPLHF
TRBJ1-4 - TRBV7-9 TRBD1 TGTGCCAGCAGCTTAGGGACAGGCGATGAGACTTTT CASSLGTGDETF
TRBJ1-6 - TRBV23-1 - TGCGCCAGCAGTCCTCAGGGGCGTCGTTCACCCCTCCACTTT CASSPQGRRSPLHF
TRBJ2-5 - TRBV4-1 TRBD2 TGCGCCAGCAGCCAAGAGAGTCGGCTAGCGGGGATGAAGACCCAGTACTTC CASSQESRLAGMKTQYF
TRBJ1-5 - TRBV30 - TGTGCCTGGAGTGCCGGGGTTGGCAATCAGCCCCAGCATTTT CAWSAGVGNQPQHF
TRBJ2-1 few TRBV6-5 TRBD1 TGTGCCAGCAGTTACAATCCGGGACAGGGGACTGAGCAGTTCTTC CASSYNPGQGTEQFF
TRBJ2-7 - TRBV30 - TGTGCCTGGGACGAAGGCCCCGGGACATCATCCGAGCAGTACTTC CAWDEGPGTSSEQYF
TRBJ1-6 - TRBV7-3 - TGTGCCAGCAGCTCCGGGGCGGGGTTAGGTTCACCCCTCCACTTT CASSSGAGLGSPLHF
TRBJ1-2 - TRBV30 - TGTGCCTGGACAGTTAACTATGGCTACACCTTC CAWTVNYGYTF
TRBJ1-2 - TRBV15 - TGTGCCACCAGCTTTAAGGACAGCTTTAACTATGGCTACACCTTC CATSFKDSFNYGYTF
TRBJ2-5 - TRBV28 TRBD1 TGTGCCAGCCCCCCGGGACAGGCGGTAGGAGAGACCCAGTACTTC CASPPGQAVGETQYF
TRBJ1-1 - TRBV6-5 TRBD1 TGTGCCAGCAGAAATGGAGGACAGGTAGGCACTGAAGCTTTCTTT CASRNGGQVGTEAFF
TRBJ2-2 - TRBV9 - TGTGCCAGCAGCGTACTGTTGCGGCCGGGGACCGGGGAGCTGTTTTTT CASSVLLRPGTGELFF